In its sample, the clone carrying this T cell receptor beta chain was seen many times. The V gene's germline CDR1 is SNHLY and CDR2 FYNNEI. The CDR3 covers 15 residues. Trimming cost V 5 bases and J 6 bases; bases outside gene matches: 8. The entry originates in a study of T-cell reconstitution after alpha-beta-depleted transplantation in children. During its preparation, the TCRbeta library received unique molecular identifiers. TCRdb reprocessed the PCR reads via MiXCR and lists one record per CDR3 protein. The sample consists of 200,000 to 250,000 distinct CDR3 sequences, 7.5% to 10% of them appearing once.

The clonotype originates from a human donor who donated a stem cell graft to a child with SCID. The gene calls are TRBV2 and TRBJ2-1; 9 bases match TRBD1. The sequencing used PBMCs from the stem cell graft donor, collected from the stem cell graft. The CDR3: CASSPWTGVGNEQFF. In DNA, the CDR3 is TGTGCCAGCAGTCCATGGACAGGGGTCGGCAATGAGCAGTTCTTC.